Listed below are T cell receptor beta chains from one sample, sequenced in a study of cytomegalovirus exposure and HLA in healthy donors. Sequencing used immunoSEQ multiplex PCR; TCRdb keeps in-frame clones, though not all of them. Here the sample spans around 100,000 clones, around 75% being singletons. The sample taken for sequencing was PBMCs. These receptors originate from a woman aged 25 to 45 in good health and CMV-seronegative. Both conserved end residues are part of each CDR3. The D gene is left open where the match is weak. Not every row has a clone size; where given, it reads once, few, many or a size class.

D	V	size	J	CDR3	DNA
TRBD1	TRBV6-1	-	TRBJ1-2	CAGGQGAQGYTF	TGTGCCGGGGGACAGGGGGCGCAGGGCTACACCTTC
TRBD1	TRBV5-1	-	TRBJ1-6	CASSADRGASPLHF	TGCGCCAGCAGCGCCGACAGGGGCGCGTCACCCCTCCACTTT
TRBD1	TRBV29-1	-	TRBJ1-2	CSVDRPGTDEGYTF	TGCAGCGTTGACCGTCCGGGGACAGATGAAGGCTACACCTTC
-	TRBV5-6	-	TRBJ1-1	CASSSRGPGGAFF	TGTGCCAGCAGCTCCAGGGGACCCGGCGGAGCTTTCTTT
-	TRBV30	-	TRBJ2-7	CAWSRGNSYEQYF	TGTGCCTGGAGTCGCGGGAATTCCTACGAGCAGTACTTC
TRBD1	TRBV13	-	TRBJ2-5	CASSSGTDGTQETQYF	TGTGCCAGCAGCTCCGGGACAGACGGCACCCAAGAGACCCAGTACTTC
-	TRBV30	few	TRBJ2-7	CAWSVRGQGVREQYF	TGTGCCTGGAGTGTACGGGGGCAGGGGGTGAGAGAGCAGTACTTC
TRBD2	TRBV30	once	TRBJ2-5	CAWSLGLAGGIETQYF	TGTGCCTGGAGTCTCGGACTAGCGGGGGGTATTGAGACCCAGTACTTC
-	TRBV29-1	-	TRBJ1-1	CSVRHVVEMNTEAFF	TGCAGTGTCAGACACGTGGTTGAAATGAACACTGAAGCTTTCTTT
-	TRBV5-1	-	TRBJ1-1	CASSLTGPNTEAFF	TGCGCCAGCAGCTTGACAGGGCCGAACACTGAAGCTTTCTTT
-	TRBV27	-	TRBJ2-1	CASSLSGHPYNEQFF	TGTGCCAGCAGTTTATCGGGACACCCATACAATGAGCAGTTCTTC
-	TRBV19	-	TRBJ1-2	CASRSGSYGYTF	TGTGCCAGTAGGTCCGGGAGCTATGGCTACACCTTC
-	TRBV30	-	TRBJ1-3	CAWSPGSSGNTIYF	TGTGCCTGGAGCCCGGGGTCCTCTGGAAACACCATATATTTT
-	TRBV30	-	TRBJ1-3	CAWSLGGGRGNTIYF	TGTGCCTGGAGTTTGGGCGGGGGCCGAGGAAACACCATATATTTT
-	TRBV15	-	TRBJ1-2	CATSKPGQANYGYTF	TGTGCCACCAGCAAACCGGGACAAGCTAACTATGGCTACACCTTC
-	TRBV25-1	-	TRBJ1-2	CASSEWLTYGYTF	TGTGCCAGCAGTGAATGGCTTACCTATGGCTACACCTTC
-	TRBV9	few	TRBJ1-1	CASSSQGWTEAFF	TGTGCCAGCAGCTCACAGGGTTGGACTGAAGCTTTCTTT
TRBD1	TRBV18	-	TRBJ1-5	CASSPFGTEPQHF	TGTGCCAGCTCACCTTTTGGGACAGAGCCCCAGCATTTT
-	TRBV21-1	-	TRBJ2-7	CASSNAGLRQYF	TGTGCCAGCAGCAATGCGGGGCTACGGCAGTACTTC
-	TRBV5-8	-	TRBJ1-2	CASSLRREGKRSYGYTF	TGTGCCAGCAGCTTGAGGAGGGAGGGTAAACGTTCCTATGGCTACACCTTC
-	TRBV27	-	TRBJ1-1	CASSLYRNTEAFF	TGTGCCAGCAGTTTATATCGGAACACTGAAGCTTTCTTT
TRBD2	TRBV28	-	TRBJ2-1	CASILSGSSYNEQFF	TGTGCCAGCATTTTAAGCGGGAGCTCCTACAATGAGCAGTTCTTC
-	TRBV9	-	TRBJ1-3	CASSVEPGDSGNTIYF	TGTGCCAGCAGCGTAGAACCGGGAGACTCTGGAAACACCATATATTTT
-	TRBV7-2	-	TRBJ1-2	CASSLAGVNYGYTF	TGTGCCAGCAGCTTAGCAGGGGTGAACTATGGCTACACCTTC
-	TRBV7-2	-	TRBJ1-4	CASSLDGPNEKLFF	TGTGCCAGCAGCTTAGATGGGCCTAATGAAAAACTGTTTTTT
-	TRBV7-2	-	TRBJ1-4	CASSLDGDEKLFF	TGTGCCAGCAGCTTAGACGGGGATGAAAAACTGTTTTTT
TRBD2	TRBV5-6	-	TRBJ2-1	CASSLERESFREQFF	TGTGCCAGCAGCTTGGAGCGGGAGTCGTTCAGGGAGCAGTTCTTC
-	TRBV15	-	TRBJ1-6	CATSRESGKASYNSPLHF	TGTGCCACCAGCAGAGAGTCAGGGAAGGCGTCCTATAATTCACCCCTCCACTTT
-	TRBV29-1	-	TRBJ2-5	CTVGLAGGETQYF	TGCACAGTCGGGCTAGCTGGAGGGGAGACCCAGTACTTC
TRBD1	TRBV27	-	TRBJ1-1	CASSFGTGGVGTEAFF	TGTGCCAGCAGTTTTGGGACAGGGGGTGTAGGGACTGAAGCTTTCTTT
TRBD1	TRBV7-3	few	TRBJ1-6	CASSRQGSSPLHF	TGTGCCAGCAGCCGACAGGGGAGTTCACCCCTCCACTTT
-	TRBV11-2	-	TRBJ1-2	CASSLEFQGNYGYTF	TGTGCCAGCAGCTTAGAGTTTCAGGGGAACTATGGCTACACCTTC
TRBD1	TRBV7-8	-	TRBJ1-1	CASSTPDRGRSTEAFF	TGTGCCAGCAGCACCCCCGATAGGGGGCGTAGCACTGAAGCTTTCTTT
-	TRBV6-5	-	TRBJ1-5	CASSYSGQTNQPQHF	TGTGCCAGCAGTTACTCGGGACAAACCAATCAGCCCCAGCATTTT
TRBD2	TRBV30	-	TRBJ2-1	CAWSVVGLAGSEQFF	TGTGCCTGGAGTGTTGTGGGACTAGCGGGCAGCGAGCAGTTCTTC
-	TRBV2	-	TRBJ1-1	CASSPQGITEAFF	TGTGCCAGCAGTCCTCAGGGAATCACTGAAGCTTTCTTT
-	TRBV4-3	-	TRBJ2-1	CASSQEGRTEQFF	TGCGCCAGCAGCCAAGAGGGGCGGACTGAGCAGTTCTTC
TRBD1	TRBV27	-	TRBJ1-4	CASSFTGVNEKLFF	TGTGCCAGCAGTTTCACAGGGGTTAATGAAAAACTGTTTTTT
-	TRBV18	-	TRBJ2-7	CASSPNLGGYEQYF	TGTGCCAGCTCACCAAACCTAGGCGGTTACGAGCAGTACTTC
-	TRBV7-6	-	TRBJ1-1	CASSLGQGNTEAFF	TGTGCCAGCAGCTTAGGGCAGGGGAACACTGAAGCTTTCTTT
-	TRBV30	few	TRBJ1-1	CAWSVSRTGNTEAFF	TGTGCCTGGAGTGTTTCGAGGACTGGGAACACTGAAGCTTTCTTT
-	TRBV19	once	TRBJ2-5	CASSAPWAGGTETQYF	TGTGCCAGTAGTGCGCCGTGGGCAGGGGGGACAGAGACCCAGTACTTC
-	TRBV6-6	-	TRBJ2-7	CASTEGTTEQYF	TGTGCCAGCACCGAGGGCACGACCGAGCAGTACTTC
TRBD1	TRBV27	once	TRBJ1-3	CASSSSGTGVSGNTIYF	TGTGCCAGCAGTTCGTCCGGGACAGGGGTGTCCGGAAACACCATATATTTT
-	TRBV5-5	-	TRBJ1-2	CASSPGGGTSYGYTF	TGTGCCAGCAGCCCGGGGGGGGGTACGAGTTATGGCTACACCTTC
-	TRBV27	-	TRBJ2-7	CASSLEAHYEQYF	TGTGCCAGCAGTCTCGAGGCACACTACGAGCAGTACTTC
-	TRBV5-1	-	TRBJ1-1	CASSFLSRDGAFF	TGCGCCAGCAGCTTTTTGAGCAGGGATGGAGCTTTCTTT